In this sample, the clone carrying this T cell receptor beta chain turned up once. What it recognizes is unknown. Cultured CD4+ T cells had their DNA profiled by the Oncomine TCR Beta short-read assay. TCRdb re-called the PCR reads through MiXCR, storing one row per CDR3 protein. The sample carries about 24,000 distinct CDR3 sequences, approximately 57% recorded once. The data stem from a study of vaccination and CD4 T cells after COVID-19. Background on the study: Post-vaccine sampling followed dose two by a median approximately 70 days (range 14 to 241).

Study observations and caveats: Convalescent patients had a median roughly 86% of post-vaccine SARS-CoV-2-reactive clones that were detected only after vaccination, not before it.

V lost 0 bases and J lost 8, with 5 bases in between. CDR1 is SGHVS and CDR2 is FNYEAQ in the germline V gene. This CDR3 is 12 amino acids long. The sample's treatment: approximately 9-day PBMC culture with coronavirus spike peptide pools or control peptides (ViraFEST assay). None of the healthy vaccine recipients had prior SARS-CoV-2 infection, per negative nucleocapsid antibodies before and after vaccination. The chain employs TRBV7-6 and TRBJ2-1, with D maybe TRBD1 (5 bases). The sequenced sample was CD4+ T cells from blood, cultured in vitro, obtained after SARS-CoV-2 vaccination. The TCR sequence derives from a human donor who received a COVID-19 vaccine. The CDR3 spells CASSLAGHEQFF. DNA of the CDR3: TGTGCCAGCAGCTTAGCGGGGCATGAGCAGTTCTTC. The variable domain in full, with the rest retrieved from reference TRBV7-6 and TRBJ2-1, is GAGVSQSPRYKVTKRGQDVALRCDPISGHVSLYWYRQALGQGPEFLTYFNYEAQQDKSGLPNDRFSAERPEGSISTLTIQRTEQRDSAMYRCASSLAGHEQFFGPGTRLTVL.